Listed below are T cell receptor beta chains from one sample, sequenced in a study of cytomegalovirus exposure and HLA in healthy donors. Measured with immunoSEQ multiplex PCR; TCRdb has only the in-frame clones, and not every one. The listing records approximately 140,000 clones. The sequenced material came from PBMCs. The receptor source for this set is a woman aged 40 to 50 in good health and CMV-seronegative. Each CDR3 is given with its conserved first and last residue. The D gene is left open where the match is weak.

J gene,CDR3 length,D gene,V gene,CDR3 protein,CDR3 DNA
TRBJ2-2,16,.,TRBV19,CASSTRQGGNTGELFF,TGTGCCAGTAGTACCCGGCAGGGGGGGAACACCGGGGAGCTGTTTTTT
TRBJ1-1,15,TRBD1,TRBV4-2,CAGSQGDRGSREAFF,TGTGCCGGCAGCCAAGGAGACAGGGGGTCGAGGGAAGCTTTCTTT
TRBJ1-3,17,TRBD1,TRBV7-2,CASSLTGTVSSGNTIYF,TGTGCCAGCAGCCTAACCGGGACAGTTAGCTCTGGAAACACCATATATTTT
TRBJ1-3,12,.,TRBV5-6,CASNPGGNTIYF,TGTGCCAGCAACCCCGGTGGAAACACCATATATTTT
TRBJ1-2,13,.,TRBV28,CASSTDSSYGYTF,TGTGCCAGCAGTACTGACTCGAGCTATGGCTACACCTTC
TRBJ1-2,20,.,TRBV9,CASSVGTSNDPPKRDYGYTF,TGTGCCAGCAGCGTCGGGACAAGCAATGACCCACCTAAGAGGGACTATGGCTACACCTTC
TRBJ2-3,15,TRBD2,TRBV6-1,CATHPGTSAADTQYF,TGTGCCACCCACCCCGGGACTAGCGCAGCAGATACGCAGTATTTT
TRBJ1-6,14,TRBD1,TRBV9,CASSVQGDNSPLHF,TGTGCCAGCAGCGTTCAGGGGGATAATTCACCCCTCCACTTT
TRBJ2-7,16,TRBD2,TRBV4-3,CASSQDRIAGGYEQYF,TGCGCCAGCAGCCAAGATCGGATAGCGGGGGGCTACGAGCAGTACTTC
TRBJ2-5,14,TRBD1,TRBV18,CASSPGQIQETQYF,TGTGCCAGCTCCCCGGGACAGATCCAAGAGACCCAGTACTTC
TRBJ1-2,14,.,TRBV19,CASSISSFSYGYTF,TGTGCCAGTAGTATTAGCAGCTTTTCGTATGGCTACACCTTC